The T cell receptor (beta chain) under discussion was sequenced for a study of T cells in Graves' hyperthyroidism and ophthalmopathy. Study-wide context: Peripheral blood was secured at the point of initial diagnosis, before any treatment. Findings and limits, study-wide: Within blood appeared most thyroid clonotypes that had expanded above 0.001.

The CDR3 is 12 amino acids. V was pared by 3 bases and J by 5 bases, with 5 bases between. Germline V lookup: CDR1 SGDLS, CDR2 YYNGEE. In patients aged 18 to 65, hyperthyroidism was newly diagnosed, with duration under 2 months. Researchers barred patients who had uncontrolled infection, other autoimmune disease, pregnancy or lactation. This clonotype was counted only a few times. What it binds is unknown. RNA transcripts served as the template for amplifying TCR beta CDR3 regions. The TCR CDR3 was amplified in a first-round RT-PCR using the HTBI primer set. TCRdb reprocessed the multiplex PCR reads with MiXCR, giving one entry per CDR3 protein. The sample records hundreds of thousands of distinct CDR3 sequences, about 17% being singletons.

The chain employs TRBV9 and TRBJ1-4; D ambiguous. The sequence was obtained from a woman in her 30s with Graves' hyperthyroidism. Input material: blood. CDR3 in amino acids: CASSGQNEKLFF. CDR3 coding DNA: TGTGCCAGCAGCGGACAAAATGAAAAACTGTTTTTT.